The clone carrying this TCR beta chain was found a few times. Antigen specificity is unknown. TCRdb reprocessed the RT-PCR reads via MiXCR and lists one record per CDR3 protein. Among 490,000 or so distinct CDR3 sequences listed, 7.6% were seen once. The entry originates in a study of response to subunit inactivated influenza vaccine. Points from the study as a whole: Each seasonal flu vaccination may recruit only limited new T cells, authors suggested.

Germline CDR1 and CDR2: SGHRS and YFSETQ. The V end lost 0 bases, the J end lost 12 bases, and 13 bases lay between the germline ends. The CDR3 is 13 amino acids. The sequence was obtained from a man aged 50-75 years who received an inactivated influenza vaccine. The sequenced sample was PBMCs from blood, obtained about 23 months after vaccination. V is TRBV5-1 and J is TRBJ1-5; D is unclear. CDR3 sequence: CASSLGPGGLQHF. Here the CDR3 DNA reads TGCGCCAGCAGCTTGGGTCCAGGAGGCCTCCAGCATTTT.